The clone carrying this T cell receptor beta chain was detected only a few times. Antigen: not known. Trimming stripped 3 bases from V and 0 bases from J, with 9 bases between. The length of the CDR3 is 15 residues. Looked up from germline, CDR1 is KGHSH and CDR2 is LQKENI. Peripheral blood samples and lesional scalp punch biopsies were obtained from alopecia areata patients. Extracted from the samples, RNA was reverse transcribed into cDNA to serve as the sequencing template. Measured with immunoSEQ multiplex PCR; TCRdb has only the in-frame clones, and not every one. Altogether around 100,000 clones are present, 35% to 45% being singletons, with the ten largest covering about 1.5%. These data come from a study of CD8+ T cells in alopecia areata. Overall study results and limits: In patients, TCRs were shared less clearly than in mice, and HLA may possibly be involved. Sequencing of scalp samples also captures resident alphabeta T cells of normal skin.

This receptor was taken from a human donor with alopecia areata. J is TRBJ1-5 and V is TRBV18; a weak D match, TRBD1 (5 bases). Material for sequencing was CD4+ T cells sorted from blood. The DNA of the CDR3 is TGTGCCAGCTCACCCCGGGGGTATAGCAATCAGCCCCAGCATTTT. The encoded protein is CASSPRGYSNQPQHF.